This passage covers 27 T cell receptor beta chains from one sample sequenced in a study of blood T cell repertoires in COVID-19. The repertoire was sequenced with immunoSEQ multiplex PCR; TCRdb's copy has only in-frame clones and lacks some. The sample has under 300,000 clones; 88% are singletons. The sample was PBMCs or T cells enriched from blood (not recorded which). These receptors originate from a woman aged 40 to 49 who had been exposed to COVID-19.

The CDR3 spells CASSQSVGQGSQETQYF. The CDR3 nucleotides are TGCGCCAGCAGTCAATCCGTGGGGCAGGGTTCCCAAGAGACCCAGTACTTC. V usage is TRBV23-1 and J usage is TRBJ2-5; the D gene is possibly TRBD1 (5 bases). TRBV23-1 is an open reading frame whose function is uncertain. Trimming took off 0 bases at V and 1 base at J, with 15 bases between the two ends. The CDR3 contains 17 residues.

The chain carries TRBV7-9 and TRBJ1-2; 10 positions match TRBD1. The germline V gene has CDR1 SEHNR and CDR2 FQNEAQ (reference sequence). The CDR3 has 13 residues. Unmatched junction bases numbered 8, after V lost 10 bases and J lost 6 bases. The CDR3 loop is CANSLGTGDGYTF. CDR3 sequence (DNA): TGTGCCAATTCCTTAGGGACAGGGGATGGCTACACCTTC.

V and J are TRBV2 and TRBJ1-1, with TRBD1 matching over 7 bases. CDR3 length: 13 residues. Germline-derived CDR1 and CDR2 are SNHLY and FYNNEI. V lost 7 bases to trimming and J lost 0 bases; unmatched junction nucleotides: 2. The CDR3 nucleotides are TGTGCCAGCACGACAGGGCTGAACACTGAAGCTTTCTTT. Translation: CASTTGLNTEAFF.

This clone was observed once. V usage is TRBV19 and J usage is TRBJ1-1, with no clear D. Trimming pared 1 base from V and 4 bases from J, leaving 16 bases between. This CDR3 contains 16 residues. CDR1 and CDR2 from the germline V gene are LNHDA and SQIVND (reference sequence). The CDR3 region has the DNA TGTGCCAGTAGTATAGCCCAAAAATTACGAGTCACTGAAGCTTTCTTT. It specifies CASSIAQKLRVTEAFF.

The chain links TRBV6-2 or TRBV6-3 to TRBJ2-1, with a possible D match to TRBD2 (6 bases). The V end lost 1 base, the J end lost 10 bases, and 11 bases lay between the germline ends. The CDR3 consists of 13 residues. Germline V gene lookup returns CDR1 MNHEY and CDR2 SVGEGT. The chain's CDR3 is CASSYYSLAEQFF. The CDR3 DNA follows: TGTGCCAGCAGTTACTACTCTCTAGCGGAGCAGTTCTTC.

This clone turned up a few times. The chain recombines TRBV18 with TRBJ2-2, with 9 bases aligning to TRBD1. CDR1 and CDR2 (germline): KGHSH, LQKENI. The V segment lost 3 bases and the J segment 4 bases; nucleotides outside the gene matches: 6. The length of the CDR3 is 16 residues. CDR3 loop: CASSPRTGESTGELFF. The CDR3 nucleotides are TGTGCCAGCTCACCCCGGACAGGGGAATCCACCGGGGAGCTGTTTTTT.

The V call is TRBV20-1, the J call TRBJ2-7, with 8 bases identical to TRBD2. Trimming removed 3 bases from V and 4 bases from J; junction bases left unmatched: 5. The CDR3 extends over 13 amino acids. The germline V gene has CDR1 DFQATT and CDR2 SNEGSKA (reference sequence). This CDR3 is CSASNQRGYEQYF. The CDR3 coding sequence is TGCAGTGCTAGTAACCAGCGGGGGTACGAGCAGTACTTC.

The gene calls are TRBV9 and TRBJ1-1; D perhaps matches TRBD1 (5 bases). The V end lost 0 bases, the J end lost 5 bases, and 11 bases lay between the germline ends. The CDR3 has 14 residues. Germline assignment: CDR1 SGDLS and CDR2 YYNGEE. As DNA, the CDR3 is TGTGCCAGCAGCGTAGAGTCAGGGAGGACTGAAGCTTTCTTT. Translation: CASSVESGRTEAFF. Based on the CDR3 plus reference TRBV9 and TRBJ1-1, the full variable domain is DSGVTQTPKHLITATGQRVTLRCSPRSGDLSVYWYQQSLDQGLQFLIQYYNGEERAKGNILERFSAQQFPDLHSELNLSSLELGDSALYFCASSVESGRTEAFFGQGTRLTVV.

This sequence joins TRBV7-9 and TRBJ1-4, with a weak D call TRBD1 (6 bases). This CDR3 has 19 residues. V was shortened by 5 bases and J by 2 bases, with 24 bases between the two germline ends. Germline CDR1 SEHNR, CDR2 FQNEAQ (reference sequence). CDR3 region: CASSSPGTGQYDTNEKLFF. DNA of the CDR3: TGTGCCAGCAGCAGTCCCGGTACCGGACAGTACGACACTAATGAAAAACTGTTTTTT.

The chain is built from TRBV7-8 and TRBJ1-5; D gene unclear. This CDR3 contains 13 residues. Trimming removed 5 bases from V and 7 bases from J, with 12 bases in between. CDR1 is SGHVS, CDR2 FQNEAQ, per germline. The CDR3 is CASSRTGEQPQHF. The CDR3 region has the DNA TGTGCCAGCAGCCGAACGGGAGAACAGCCCCAGCATTTT. Complete variable domain (other parts from reference TRBV7-8 and TRBJ1-5): GAGVSQSPRYKVAKRGQDVALRCDPISGHVSLFWYQQALGQGPEFLTYFQNEAQLDKSGLPSDRFFAERPEGSVSTLKIQRTQQEDSAVYLCASSRTGEQPQHFGDGTRLSIL.

V usage is TRBV7-2 and J usage is TRBJ1-6, with a tentative D call TRBD1 (6 bases). The CDR3 is made up of 15 amino acids. V lost 4 bases and J lost 5, with 12 bases in between. CDR1 is SGHTA and CDR2 is FQGNSA in the germline V gene. Here the CDR3 DNA reads TGTGCCAGCAGCTCCCAGGGGCTTGATAATTCACCCCTCCACTTT. Its protein is CASSSQGLDNSPLHF. The entire variable domain, with the rest obtained from reference TRBV7-2 and TRBJ1-6, is as follows: GAGVSQSPSNKVTEKGKDVELRCDPISGHTALYWYRQSLGQGLEFLIYFQGNSAPDKSGLPSDRFSAERTGGSVSTLTIQRTQQEDSAVYLCASSSQGLDNSPLHFGNGTRLTVT.

The V gene is TRBV7-3, the J gene TRBJ2-3; no firm D call. The CDR3 has 13 residues. Germline CDR1 SGHTA, CDR2 FQGTGA. V was shortened by 5 bases and J by 4 bases, with 10 bases between the two germline ends. The CDR3 loop is CASSAQNSDTQYF. In nucleotides, the CDR3 is TGTGCCAGCAGCGCCCAGAATTCAGATACGCAGTATTTT.

V and J are TRBV4-3 and TRBJ2-3, with TRBD2 matching 12 bases. This CDR3 spans 17 amino acids. The germline V gene encodes CDR1 LGHNA and CDR2 YSLEER. Trimming cost V 1 base and J 9 bases; bases outside gene matches: 11. The CDR3 here is CASSQAASSGRARTQYF. The CDR3 region has the DNA TGCGCCAGCAGCCAAGCTGCGTCTAGCGGGAGGGCCCGGACGCAGTATTTT.

The rearrangement uses TRBV27 and TRBJ2-1; the match to TRBD2 covers 11 bases. This CDR3 comprises 17 residues. Germline V CDR1 and CDR2: MNHEY, SMNVEV (reference sequence). Trimming removed 9 bases from V and 8 bases from J; junction bases left unmatched: 18. CDR3 sequence reads: CASKNYTSGGISDEQFF. CDR3 DNA sequence: TGTGCCAGTAAGAACTACACTAGCGGGGGAATCTCGGATGAGCAGTTCTTC.

The chain recombines TRBV11-3 with TRBJ1-1; possible D gene TRBD1, 5 bases. V lost 1 base and J 1 base, leaving 16 bases between the germline ends. This CDR3 is 17 amino acids long. Germline V CDR1 and CDR2: SGHNT, YENEEA. The CDR3: CASSLVIVQGRNTEAFF. CDR3 bases: TGTGCCAGCAGCTTAGTTATAGTTCAGGGCAGGAACACTGAAGCTTTCTTT.

This clone was recorded only once. V is TRBV2 and J is TRBJ2-2; 8 bases align to TRBD2. Germline V gene data show CDR1 as SNHLY and CDR2 as FYNNEI. The CDR3 is 13 amino acids. V gave up 7 bases and J gave up 7 bases; unmatched junction bases: 5. CDR3 in amino acids: CASKGLGGGELFF. The CDR3 DNA reads as TGTGCCAGCAAGGGACTAGGTGGCGGGGAGCTGTTTTTT.

The chain couples TRBV6-5 to TRBJ1-5; 7 bases align to TRBD1. Losses at the gene ends were 4 bases for V and 0 bases for J; bases not matched to a gene: 3. The V gene's germline CDR1 is MNHEY and CDR2 SVGAGI. The length of the CDR3 is 15 residues. This CDR3 reads CASSLQGYSNQPQHF. In DNA form, the CDR3 reads TGTGCCAGCAGTTTACAGGGGTATAGCAATCAGCCCCAGCATTTT.

The J gene is TRBJ1-1, the V gene TRBV10-3; 7 positions match TRBD1. The CDR3 covers 13 residues. V lost 4 bases to trimming and J lost 8 bases; unmatched junction nucleotides: 7. The germline V gene encodes CDR1 ENHRY and CDR2 SYGVKD. CDR3 residues: CAISVRGNREAFF. The CDR3 DNA reads as TGTGCCATCAGTGTCAGGGGGAACCGGGAAGCTTTCTTT.

The chain is built from TRBV18 and TRBJ2-1; the match to TRBD2 covers 9 bases. V was pared by 3 bases and J by 6 bases, with 6 bases of the junction left unmatched. This CDR3 region has 15 residues. Germline CDR1 and CDR2: KGHSH and LQKENI. In DNA form, the CDR3 reads TGTGCCAGCTCACCTAGCCTAGCGGGGAGCAATGAGCAGTTCTTC. Protein: CASSPSLAGSNEQFF.

The chain recombines TRBV28 with TRBJ2-1; no firm D call. Trimming pared 0 bases from V and 4 bases from J, leaving 4 bases between. In germline, CDR1 is MDHEN, CDR2 SYDVKM. The CDR3 length is 13 residues. This CDR3 reads CASSLWSYNEQFF. CDR3 coding DNA: TGTGCCAGCAGTTTATGGTCATACAATGAGCAGTTCTTC.

The chain uses TRBV6-1 and TRBJ1-1; TRBD1 is a possible D gene (6 bases). CDR1 MNHNS and CDR2 SASEGT come from the germline V gene. There are 15 residues in the CDR3. Trimming pared 0 bases from V and 6 bases from J, leaving 14 bases between. CDR3 bases: TGTGCCAGCAGTGAAGCGCAGGGGACGGTCTCTGAAGCTTTCTTT. Encoded protein: CASSEAQGTVSEAFF.

The chain couples TRBV11-3 to TRBJ1-1, with D uncertain. V was cut by 5 bases and J by 1 base, with 8 bases left in between. Germline CDR1 SGHNT, CDR2 YENEEA. The CDR3 contains 13 residues. CDR3 residues: CASSRRQNTEAFF. The DNA of the CDR3 is TGTGCCAGCAGCCGTCGACAGAACACTGAAGCTTTCTTT.

The chain links TRBV18 to TRBJ2-5; D is perhaps TRBD1 (6 bases). Trimming removed 3 bases at V and 2 bases at J, with 7 bases between. Germline loops: CDR1 KGHSH, CDR2 LQKENI. The CDR3 loop spans 13 amino acids. The CDR3 DNA is TGTGCCAGCTCACCCGGACAGCAAGAGACCCAGTACTTC. It yields the protein CASSPGQQETQYF. Using reference TRBV18 and TRBJ2-5 for the parts outside the CDR3, the full variable domain is NAGVMQNPRHLVRRRGQEARLRCSPMKGHSHVYWYRQLPEEGLKFMVYLQKENIIDESGMPKERFSAEFPKEGPSILRIQQVVRGDSAAYFCASSPGQQETQYFGPGTRLLVL.

This clone has a handful of counts. The chain employs TRBV29-1 and TRBJ2-2, with 8 bases aligning to TRBD1. J was trimmed by 4 bases and V by 5 bases; bases with no gene match: 12. Looked up from germline, CDR1 is SQVTM and CDR2 is ANQGSEA. The CDR3 contains 16 residues. As DNA, the CDR3 is TGCAGCGTTCGTAGGAGGCAGGGGGCGGGCACCGGGGAGCTGTTTTTT. Protein: CSVRRRQGAGTGELFF.

The chain employs TRBV27 and TRBJ2-7; TRBD2 aligns across 8 bases. V lost 8 bases, J lost 4 bases, and 4 bases stayed unmatched. The CDR3 spans 12 residues. CDR1 is MNHEY and CDR2 is SMNVEV in the germline V gene (reference sequence). CDR3 loop: CASGSGSYEQYV. CDR3 nucleotide sequence: TGTGCCAGCGGAAGCGGGAGTTACGAGCAGTACGTC.

This chain joins TRBV28 and TRBJ2-1; 7 bases map to TRBD2. The CDR3 extends over 15 amino acids. CDR1 MDHEN and CDR2 SYDVKM come from the germline V gene. Losses at the gene ends were 5 bases for V and 0 bases for J; bases not matched to a gene: 4. The CDR3 sequence: CASSNGGSSYNEQFF. The CDR3 DNA sequence: TGTGCCAGCAGTAACGGGGGGAGCTCCTACAATGAGCAGTTCTTC.

Only a few counts were recorded for this clone. The chain joins TRBV3-1 (or the pseudogene TRBV3-2) to TRBJ1-6; D call uncertain. Trimming removed 6 bases at V and 0 bases at J, with 9 bases between. The germline CDR1 and CDR2 sequences are LGHDT and YNNKEL (reference sequence). There are 15 residues in the CDR3. The CDR3 is CASRPVSSYNSPLHF. In DNA form, the CDR3 reads TGTGCCAGCAGACCCGTTAGCTCCTATAATTCACCCCTCCACTTT.